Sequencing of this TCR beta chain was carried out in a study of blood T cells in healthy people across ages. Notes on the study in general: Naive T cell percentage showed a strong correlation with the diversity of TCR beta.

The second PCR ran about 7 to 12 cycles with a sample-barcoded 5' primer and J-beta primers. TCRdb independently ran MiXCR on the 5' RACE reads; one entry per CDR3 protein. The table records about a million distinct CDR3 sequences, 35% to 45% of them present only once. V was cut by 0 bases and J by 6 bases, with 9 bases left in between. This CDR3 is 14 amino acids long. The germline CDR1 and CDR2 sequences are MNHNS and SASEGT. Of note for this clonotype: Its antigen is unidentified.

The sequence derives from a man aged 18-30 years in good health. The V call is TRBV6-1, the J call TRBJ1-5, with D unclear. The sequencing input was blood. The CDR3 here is CASSEAGEGQPQHF. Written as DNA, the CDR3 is TGTGCCAGCAGTGAAGCCGGGGAGGGTCAGCCCCAGCATTTT.